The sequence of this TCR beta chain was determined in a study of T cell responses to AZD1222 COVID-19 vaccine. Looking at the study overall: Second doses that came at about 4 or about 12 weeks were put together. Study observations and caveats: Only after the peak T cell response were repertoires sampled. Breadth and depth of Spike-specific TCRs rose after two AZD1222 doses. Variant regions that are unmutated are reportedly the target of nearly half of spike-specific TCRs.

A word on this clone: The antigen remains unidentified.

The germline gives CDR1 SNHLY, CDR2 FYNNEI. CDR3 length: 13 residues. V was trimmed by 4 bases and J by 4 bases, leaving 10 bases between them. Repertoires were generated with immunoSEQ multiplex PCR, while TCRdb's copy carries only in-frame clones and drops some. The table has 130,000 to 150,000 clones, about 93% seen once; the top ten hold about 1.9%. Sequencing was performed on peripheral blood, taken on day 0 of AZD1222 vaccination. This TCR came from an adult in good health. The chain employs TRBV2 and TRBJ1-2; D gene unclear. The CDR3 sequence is CASSARVIYGYTF. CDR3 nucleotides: TGTGCCAGCAGTGCGAGGGTCATCTATGGCTACACCTTC.